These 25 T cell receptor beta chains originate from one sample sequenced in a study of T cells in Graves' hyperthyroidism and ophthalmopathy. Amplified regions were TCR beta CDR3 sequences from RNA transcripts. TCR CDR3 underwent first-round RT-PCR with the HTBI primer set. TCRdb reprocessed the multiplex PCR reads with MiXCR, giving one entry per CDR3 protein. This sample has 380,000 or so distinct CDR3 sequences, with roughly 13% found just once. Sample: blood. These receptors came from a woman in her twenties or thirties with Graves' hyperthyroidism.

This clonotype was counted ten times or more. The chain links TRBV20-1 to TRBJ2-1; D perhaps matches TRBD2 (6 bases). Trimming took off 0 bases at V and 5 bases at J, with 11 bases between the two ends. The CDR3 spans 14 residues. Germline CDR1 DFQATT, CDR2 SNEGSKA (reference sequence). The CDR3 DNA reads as TGCAGTGCTAGAGACTCGGACTACAACAATGAGCAGTTCTTC. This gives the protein CSARDSDYNNEQFF.

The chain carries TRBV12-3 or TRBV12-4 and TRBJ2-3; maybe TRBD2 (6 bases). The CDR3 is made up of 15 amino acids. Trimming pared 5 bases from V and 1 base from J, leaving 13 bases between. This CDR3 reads CASSDPSARTDTQYF. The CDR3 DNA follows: TGTGCCAGCAGTGACCCTAGCGCCCGCACAGATACGCAGTATTTT.

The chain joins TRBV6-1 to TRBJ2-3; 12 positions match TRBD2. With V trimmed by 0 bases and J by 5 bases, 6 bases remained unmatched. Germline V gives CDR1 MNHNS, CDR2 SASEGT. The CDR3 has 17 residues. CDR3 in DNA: TGTGCCAGCAGTGAAGCGCCTAGCGGGAGGGCCAGAGATACGCAGTATTTT. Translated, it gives CASSEAPSGRARDTQYF.

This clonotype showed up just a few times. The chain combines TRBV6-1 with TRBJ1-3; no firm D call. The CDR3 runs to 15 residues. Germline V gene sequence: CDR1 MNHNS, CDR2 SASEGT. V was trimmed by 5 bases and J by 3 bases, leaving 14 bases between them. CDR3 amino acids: CASSYSPGFGNTIYF. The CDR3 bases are TGTGCCAGCAGTTATTCTCCGGGATTTGGAAACACCATATATTTT.

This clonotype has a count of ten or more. Written as DNA, the CDR3 is TGCAGCGTTGTTGTTAGCGGGGAGCTGTTTTTT. Its protein is CSVVVSGELFF. The chain combines TRBV29-1 with TRBJ2-2; D not certain. The length of the CDR3 is 11 residues. Trimming took off 4 bases at V and 7 bases at J, with 7 bases between the two ends. The V gene's germline CDR1 is SQVTM and CDR2 ANQGSEA.

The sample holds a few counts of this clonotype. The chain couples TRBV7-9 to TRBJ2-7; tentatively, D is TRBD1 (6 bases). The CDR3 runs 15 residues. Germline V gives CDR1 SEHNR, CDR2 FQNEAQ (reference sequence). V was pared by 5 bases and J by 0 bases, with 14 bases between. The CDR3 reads CASSPRTESSYEQYF. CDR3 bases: TGTGCCAGCAGCCCCCGGACAGAGAGCTCCTACGAGCAGTACTTC.

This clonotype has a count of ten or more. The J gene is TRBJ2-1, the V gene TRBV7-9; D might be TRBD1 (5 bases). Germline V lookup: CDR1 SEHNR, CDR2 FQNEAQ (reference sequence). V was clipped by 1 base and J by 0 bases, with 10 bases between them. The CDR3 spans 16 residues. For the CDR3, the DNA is TGTGCCAGCAGCTTAGAGGGGCGAAGCTCCTACAATGAGCAGTTCTTC. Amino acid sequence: CASSLEGRSSYNEQFF.

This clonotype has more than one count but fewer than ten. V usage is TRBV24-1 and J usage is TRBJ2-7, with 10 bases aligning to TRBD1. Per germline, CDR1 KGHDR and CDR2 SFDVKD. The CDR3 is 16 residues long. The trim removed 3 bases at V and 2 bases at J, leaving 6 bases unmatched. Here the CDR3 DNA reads TGTGCCACCAGTGATACGACCGGGACAGGGGCCTACGAGCAGTACTTC. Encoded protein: CATSDTTGTGAYEQYF.

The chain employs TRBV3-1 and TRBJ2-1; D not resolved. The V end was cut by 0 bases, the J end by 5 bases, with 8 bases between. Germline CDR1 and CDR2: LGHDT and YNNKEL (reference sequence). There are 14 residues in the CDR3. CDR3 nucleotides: TGTGCCAGCAGCCAAGAGATTGGGCACAATGAGCAGTTCTTC. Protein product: CASSQEIGHNEQFF.

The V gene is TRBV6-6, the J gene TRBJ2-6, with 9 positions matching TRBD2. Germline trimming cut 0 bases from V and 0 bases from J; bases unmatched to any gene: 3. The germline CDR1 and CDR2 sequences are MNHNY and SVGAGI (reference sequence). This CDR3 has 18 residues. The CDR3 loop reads CASSYSLAGSSGANVLTF. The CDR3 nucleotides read TGTGCCAGCAGTTACTCTCTAGCGGGGTCCTCTGGGGCCAACGTCCTGACTTTC.

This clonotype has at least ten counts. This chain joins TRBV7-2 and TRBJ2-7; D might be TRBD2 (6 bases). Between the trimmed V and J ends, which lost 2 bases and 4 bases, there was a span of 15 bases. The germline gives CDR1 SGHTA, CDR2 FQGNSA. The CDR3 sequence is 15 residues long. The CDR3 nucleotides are TGTGCCAGCAGCTTAAGTTCGGGAGCTTCTTACGAGCAGTACTTC. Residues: CASSLSSGASYEQYF.

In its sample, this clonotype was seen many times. The CDR3 is CASSFRGGDEQFF. In nucleotides, the CDR3 is TGTGCCAGCAGTTTCCGGGGGGGGGATGAGCAGTTCTTC. This sequence joins TRBV28 and TRBJ2-1, with 8 bases that match TRBD2. This CDR3 has 13 residues. The trim removed 3 bases at V and 8 bases at J, leaving 3 bases unmatched. Germline values: CDR1 MDHEN, CDR2 SYDVKM.

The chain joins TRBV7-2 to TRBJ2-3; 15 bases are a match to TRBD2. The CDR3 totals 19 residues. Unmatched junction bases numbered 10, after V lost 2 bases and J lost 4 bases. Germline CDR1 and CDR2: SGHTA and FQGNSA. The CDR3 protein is CASSLIGLAGGPGSDTQYF. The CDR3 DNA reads TGTGCCAGCAGCTTAATCGGACTAGCGGGAGGGCCGGGGTCAGATACGCAGTATTTT.

This CDR3 is CASSLWASGRVDEQFF. In DNA, the CDR3 is TGTGCCAGCAGTTTATGGGCTAGCGGGAGAGTCGATGAGCAGTTCTTC. This chain connects TRBV28 to TRBJ2-1, with TRBD2 matching 10 bases. CDR1 MDHEN and CDR2 SYDVKM come from the germline V gene. The CDR3 has 16 residues. Losses at the gene ends were 0 bases for V and 8 bases for J; bases not matched to a gene: 7.

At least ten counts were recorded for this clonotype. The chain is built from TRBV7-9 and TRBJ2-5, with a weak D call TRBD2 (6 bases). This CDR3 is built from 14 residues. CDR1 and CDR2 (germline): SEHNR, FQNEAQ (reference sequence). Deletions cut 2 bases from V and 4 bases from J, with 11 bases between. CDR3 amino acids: CASSLQQAGETQYF. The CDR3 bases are TGTGCCAGCAGCTTACAACAAGCGGGAGAGACCCAGTACTTC.

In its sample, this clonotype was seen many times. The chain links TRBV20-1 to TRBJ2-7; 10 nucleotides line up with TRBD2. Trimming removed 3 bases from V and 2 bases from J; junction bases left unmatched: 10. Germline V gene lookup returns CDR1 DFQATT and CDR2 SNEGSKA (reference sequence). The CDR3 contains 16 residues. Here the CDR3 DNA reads TGCAGTGCTAGGGGGACTAGCGCTTCGATTACCTACGAGCAGTACTTC. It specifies CSARGTSASITYEQYF.

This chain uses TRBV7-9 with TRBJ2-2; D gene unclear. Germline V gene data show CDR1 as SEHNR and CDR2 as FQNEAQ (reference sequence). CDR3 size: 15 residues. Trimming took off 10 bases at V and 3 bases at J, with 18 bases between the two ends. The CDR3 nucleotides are TGTGCCACCTCCGGGCAGATCCACGACACCGGGGAGCTGTTTTTT. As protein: CATSGQIHDTGELFF.

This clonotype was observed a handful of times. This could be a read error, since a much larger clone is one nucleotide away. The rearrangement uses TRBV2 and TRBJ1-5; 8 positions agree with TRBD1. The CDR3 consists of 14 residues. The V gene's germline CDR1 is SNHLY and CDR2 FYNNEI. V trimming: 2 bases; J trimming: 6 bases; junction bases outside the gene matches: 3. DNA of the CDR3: TGTGCCAGCAGTGAATCAGGGGGCGGTCAGCCCCAGCATTTT. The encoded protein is CASSESGGGQPQHF.

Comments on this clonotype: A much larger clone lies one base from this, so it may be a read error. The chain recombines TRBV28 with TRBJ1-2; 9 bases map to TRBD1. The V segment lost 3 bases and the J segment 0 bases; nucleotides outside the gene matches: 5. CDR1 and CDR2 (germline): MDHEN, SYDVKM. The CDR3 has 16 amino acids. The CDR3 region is CASSLGRQGANYGYTF. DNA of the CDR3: TGTGCCAGCAGTTTGGGGAGACAGGGGGCTAACTATGGCTACACCTTC.

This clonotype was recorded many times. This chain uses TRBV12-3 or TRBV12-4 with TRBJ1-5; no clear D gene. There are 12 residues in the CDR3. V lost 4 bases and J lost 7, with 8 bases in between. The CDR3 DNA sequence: TGTGCCAGCAGTTCCCTGGGACAGCCCCAGCATTTT. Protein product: CASSSLGQPQHF.

DNA of the CDR3: TGTGCCAGCTATAGTTGGGGAAAAAGCGCCCTGTCTGGGGCCAACGTCCTGACTTTC. This codes for CASYSWGKSALSGANVLTF. This chain connects TRBV12-3 or TRBV12-4 to TRBJ2-6; D unresolved. This CDR3 is 19 amino acids long. V was trimmed by 8 bases and J by 1 base, leaving 24 bases between them.

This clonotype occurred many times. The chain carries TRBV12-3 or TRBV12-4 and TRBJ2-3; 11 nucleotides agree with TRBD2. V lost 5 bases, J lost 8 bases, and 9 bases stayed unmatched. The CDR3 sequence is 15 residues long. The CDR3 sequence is CASSNTGTSGLTQYF. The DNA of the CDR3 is TGTGCCAGCAGTAACACTGGGACTAGCGGTCTTACGCAGTATTTT.

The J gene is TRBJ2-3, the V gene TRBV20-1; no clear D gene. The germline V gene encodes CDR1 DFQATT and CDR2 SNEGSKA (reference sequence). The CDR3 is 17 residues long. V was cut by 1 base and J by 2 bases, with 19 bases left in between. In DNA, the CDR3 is TGCAGTGCTAGAGCCCTTCTCGCCGAACTCATCACAGATACGCAGTATTTT. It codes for CSARALLAELITDTQYF.

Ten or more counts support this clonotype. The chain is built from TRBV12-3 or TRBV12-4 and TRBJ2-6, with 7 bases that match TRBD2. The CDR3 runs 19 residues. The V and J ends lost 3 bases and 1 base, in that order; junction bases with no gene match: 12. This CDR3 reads CASSFVMGEGRSGANVLTF. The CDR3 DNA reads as TGTGCCAGCAGTTTCGTTATGGGGGAGGGCCGGTCTGGGGCCAACGTCCTGACTTTC.

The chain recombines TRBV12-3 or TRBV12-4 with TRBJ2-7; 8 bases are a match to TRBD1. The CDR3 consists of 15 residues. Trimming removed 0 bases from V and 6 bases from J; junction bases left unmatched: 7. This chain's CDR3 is CASSLARNTGGEQYF. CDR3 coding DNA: TGTGCCAGCAGTTTAGCCCGAAACACAGGGGGCGAGCAGTACTTC.